This T cell receptor beta chain was observed in a study of blood T cell repertoires in COVID-19. This clone was counted between two and nine times. The junction does not match germline at one end; this may be a read error. Germline assignment: CDR1 SNHLY and CDR2 FYNNEI. The CDR3 consists of 12 residues. The repertoire was sequenced with immunoSEQ multiplex PCR; TCRdb's copy has only in-frame clones and lacks some. This sample has under 200,000 clones, with approximately 90% found just once. The J gene is TRBJ2-1, the V gene TRBV2, with TRBD1 matching 8 bases. Sequencing was performed on PBMCs or T cells enriched from blood (not recorded which). This TCR was recovered from a woman aged 18 to 35 who had recovered from COVID-19. The CDR3 DNA is TGTGCCAGCAGCCGGGACAGGACCGAGCGGTTCTTC. Translation: CASSRDRTERFF.